These 27 T cell receptor beta chains originate from one sample sequenced in a study of cytomegalovirus exposure and HLA in healthy donors. PCR was performed using 60 Vbeta and 13 Jbeta primers. Only in-frame clones appear in the TCRdb table, and some are missing; sequencing was by immunoSEQ multiplex PCR. The profile shows roughly 200,000 clones, 80% to 85% of them singletons. Sequenced: PBMCs. The receptor set was obtained from a boy younger than 10 in good health and CMV-seronegative.

The rearrangement uses TRBV6-1 and TRBJ2-3, with a tentative D call TRBD1 (7 bases). V was cut by 7 bases and J by 0 bases, with 14 bases left in between. CDR1 MNHNS and CDR2 SASEGT come from the germline V gene. This CDR3 has 15 residues. The CDR3 DNA follows: TGTGCCAGCATGAGGGGGGACAGCAGCACAGATACGCAGTATTTT. The encoded protein is CASMRGDSSTDTQYF.

The gene calls are TRBV5-4 and TRBJ2-1; the match to TRBD1 covers 8 bases. V dropped 2 bases and J dropped 0; count of bases not matched to a gene: 4. Germline CDR1 SGHNT, CDR2 YYREEE (reference sequence). The CDR3 has 16 amino acids. CDR3 protein: CASSLGGQASYNEQFF. The CDR3 bases are TGTGCCAGCAGCTTAGGGGGACAGGCCTCCTACAATGAGCAGTTCTTC.

The rearrangement uses TRBV5-4 and TRBJ2-5, with D possibly being TRBD1 (6 bases). Trimming removed 7 bases from V and 2 bases from J, with 12 bases in between. The CDR3 loop spans 13 amino acids. Looked up from germline, CDR1 is SGHNT and CDR2 is YYREEE (reference sequence). The CDR3 spells CASSTGNQETQYF. The CDR3 nucleotides read TGTGCCAGCTCAACAGGGAATCAAGAGACCCAGTACTTC.

This chain connects TRBV7-9 to TRBJ2-7; TRBD1 agrees at 8 bases. This CDR3 contains 17 residues. Trimming removed 3 bases from V and 3 bases from J; junction bases left unmatched: 13. Per the germline V gene, CDR1 is SEHNR and CDR2 is FQNEAQ (reference sequence). As DNA, the CDR3 is TGTGCCAGCAGCTTCGAGGGGGAACAGGGGGAGAACTACGAGCAGTACTTC. Translated: CASSFEGEQGENYEQYF.

The gene calls are TRBV2 and TRBJ2-7; possibly TRBD2 for D (7 bases). In germline, CDR1 is SNHLY, CDR2 FYNNEI. This CDR3 region has 16 residues. V lost 4 bases and J 3 bases, leaving 19 bases between the germline ends. CDR3 DNA sequence: TGTGCCAGCAGTGTGATTGGAGGGGGAGGGGGCTACGAGCAGTACTTC. Amino acid sequence: CASSVIGGGGGYEQYF. Supplemented by reference TRBV2 and TRBJ2-7, the full variable domain reads EPEVTQTPSHQVTQMGQEVILRCVPISNHLYFYWYRQILGQKVEFLVSFYNNEISEKSEIFDDQFSVERPDGSNFTLKIRSTKLEDSAMYFCASSVIGGGGGYEQYFGPGTRLTVT.

J is TRBJ2-5 and V is TRBV5-1; 7 bases are shared with TRBD2. The CDR3 is made up of 11 amino acids. Per the germline V gene, CDR1 is SGHRS and CDR2 is YFSETQ. Trimming at V came to 4 bases and at J to 9 bases, leaving 3 bases not matched to a gene. DNA of the CDR3: TGCGCCAGCAGCGGGGAGGGGTCCCAGTACTTC. Residues: CASSGEGSQYF.

This clone showed up just a few times. The genes are TRBV4-1 and TRBJ2-7; the D is unclear. Germline V lookup: CDR1 MGHRA, CDR2 YSYEKL. The V and J ends lost 3 bases and 5 bases respectively, with 5 bases between them. This CDR3 is 11 amino acids long. The CDR3 DNA reads as TGCGCCAGCAGCCAGGGCGACGAGCAGTACTTC. This sequence encodes CASSQGDEQYF.

This sequence joins TRBV2 and TRBJ2-7; possible D gene TRBD2, 5 bases. The length of the CDR3 is 14 residues. Germline V CDR1 and CDR2: SNHLY, FYNNEI. Between the trimmed V and J ends, which lost 3 bases and 3 bases, there was a span of 12 bases. CDR3 in amino acids: CASSEGGSGYEQYF. The CDR3 DNA reads as TGTGCCAGCAGTGAGGGCGGAAGCGGCTACGAGCAGTACTTC. Based on the CDR3 plus reference TRBV2 and TRBJ2-7, the full variable domain is EPEVTQTPSHQVTQMGQEVILRCVPISNHLYFYWYRQILGQKVEFLVSFYNNEISEKSEIFDDQFSVERPDGSNFTLKIRSTKLEDSAMYFCASSEGGSGYEQYFGPGTRLTVT.

V gene TRBV29-1 combines with J gene TRBJ1-2; 7 nucleotides agree with TRBD1. V lost 3 bases, J lost 8 bases, and 12 bases stayed unmatched. The CDR3 is made up of 14 amino acids. Looked up from germline, CDR1 is SQVTM and CDR2 is ANQGSEA. In DNA form, the CDR3 reads TGCAGCGTTGACCGGGACAGCCCTGAGGGAGGCTACACCTTC. Translated: CSVDRDSPEGGYTF.

The chain links TRBV7-8 to TRBJ1-1; 11 bases fit TRBD1. Looked up from germline, CDR1 is SGHVS and CDR2 is FQNEAQ. Trimming at V came to 5 bases and at J to 1 base, leaving 15 bases not matched to a gene. The CDR3 contains 19 residues. The CDR3 region is CASSPRYWTGGRENTEAFF. The CDR3 DNA sequence: TGTGCCAGCAGCCCACGATATTGGACAGGGGGCCGAGAGAACACTGAAGCTTTCTTT.

The chain recombines TRBV27 with TRBJ1-4; D is ambiguous. The CDR3 runs 13 residues. Germline V CDR1 and CDR2: MNHEY, SMNVEV (reference sequence). Trimming removed 6 bases from V and 8 bases from J, with 13 bases in between. CDR3: CASSLWGGEKLFF. DNA for the CDR3: TGTGCCAGCAGCCTATGGGGAGGGGAAAAACTGTTTTTT.

This chain uses TRBV5-4 with TRBJ2-5; D remains unclear. The CDR3 spans 14 residues. CDR1 is SGHNT and CDR2 is YYREEE in the germline V gene (reference sequence). The germline V and J ends were trimmed by 0 bases and 1 base, with 7 bases remaining between them. The chain's CDR3 is CASSLGQVQETQYF. Here the CDR3 DNA reads TGTGCCAGCAGCTTGGGTCAGGTCCAAGAGACCCAGTACTTC.

The gene calls are TRBV5-1 and TRBJ2-1, with D possibly matching TRBD1 (6 bases). With 0 bases removed from V and 10 bases from J, the gap between germline ends came to 29 bases. This CDR3 has 19 amino acids. The germline V gene has CDR1 SGHRS and CDR2 YFSETQ. This CDR3 reads CASSLVPARKSGRRGEQFF. The CDR3 nucleotides are TGCGCCAGCAGCTTGGTTCCGGCGCGAAAGAGCGGCCGTAGGGGGGAGCAGTTCTTC. Full variable domain (rest looked up from reference TRBV5-1 and TRBJ2-1): KAGVTQTPRYLIKTRGQQVTLSCSPISGHRSVSWYQQTPGQGLQFLFEYFSETQRNKGNFPGRFSGRQFSNSRSEMNVSTLELGDSALYLCASSLVPARKSGRRGEQFFGPGTRLTVL.

J is TRBJ2-2 and V is TRBV11-2; possibly TRBD2 for D (6 bases). The CDR3 loop spans 16 amino acids. The V end lost 1 base, the J end lost 5 bases, and 14 bases lay between the germline ends. Germline loops: CDR1 SGHAT, CDR2 FQNNGV. The CDR3 DNA sequence: TGTGCCAGCAGCTTAGGGGACTCTTTCTCTACCGGGGAGCTGTTTTTT. This encodes CASSLGDSFSTGELFF.

This clone appeared a few times. V gene TRBV6-5 combines with J gene TRBJ2-7; D may be TRBD1 (6 bases). Germline lookup yields CDR1 MNHEY and CDR2 SVGAGI. V lost 8 bases and J lost 1, with 9 bases in between. This CDR3 contains 12 residues. The CDR3 sequence: CASSGTSYEQYF. CDR3 nucleotide sequence: TGTGCCAGCTCCGGGACATCCTACGAGCAGTACTTC.

The chain carries TRBV5-6 and TRBJ2-2, with D possibly matching TRBD1 (6 bases). With 2 bases removed from V and 7 bases from J, the gap between germline ends came to 6 bases. The CDR3 length is 12 residues. In germline, CDR1 is SGHDT, CDR2 YYEEEE. The CDR3 sequence is CASSFRGGELFF. The CDR3 nucleotides are TGTGCCAGCAGCTTCAGGGGCGGGGAGCTGTTTTTT.

This sequence joins TRBV25-1 and TRBJ1-1; 11 bases align to TRBD1. This CDR3 is built from 14 residues. V dropped 6 bases and J dropped 7; count of bases not matched to a gene: 7. Germline V gives CDR1 MGHDK, CDR2 SYGVNS. CDR3 bases: TGTGCCAGCAGACCGGGACAGGGGGTTTGTGAAGCTTTCTTT. Translation gives CASRPGQGVCEAFF. Looking up the rest from reference TRBV25-1 and TRBJ1-1 gives the full variable domain: EADIYQTPRYLVIGTGKKITLECSQTMGHDKMYWYQQDPGMELHLIHYSYGVNSTEKGDLSSESTVSRIRTEHFPLTLESARPSHTSQYLCASRPGQGVCEAFFGQGTRLTVV.

The genes are TRBV12-2 and TRBJ1-1; the tabulated D call, TRBD1, remains unverified against the DNA. TRBV12-2 is classified as a pseudogene. CDR3 length: 16 amino acids. CDR3: CASRPDTQGARTEAFF. In DNA, the CDR3 is TGTGCAAGTCGACCAGACACACAGGGGGCGAGGACTGAAGCTTTCTTT.

The chain has TRBV4-1 and TRBJ1-5; no definite D call. Trimming left V 6 bases short and J 2 bases short, with 17 bases between. The CDR3 runs 16 residues. The germline V gene encodes CDR1 MGHRA and CDR2 YSYEKL. CDR3 in amino acids: CASSLGGRDGNQPQHF. Written as DNA, the CDR3 is TGCGCCAGCAGTTTGGGCGGGAGGGATGGCAATCAGCCCCAGCATTTT.

J is TRBJ2-5 and V is TRBV27; 7 nucleotides line up with TRBD1. The closer fit of TRBJ2-7 to the DNA end suggests the J call may be wrong. Germline-derived CDR1 and CDR2 are MNHEY and SMNVEV (reference sequence). The CDR3 extends over 15 amino acids. This CDR3 is CASSWAGTASYEQYF. CDR3 DNA: TGTGCCAGCAGTTGGGCCGGGACAGCCTCCTACGAGCAGTACTTC.

This chain uses TRBV6-5 with TRBJ2-3; D is uncertain. This CDR3 region has 11 residues. V lost 6 bases and J lost 7, with 8 bases in between. CDR1 MNHEY and CDR2 SVGAGI come from the germline V gene. CDR3 sequence reads: CASRIYNTQYF. CDR3 coding DNA: TGTGCCAGCAGAATTTATAATACGCAGTATTTT.

This chain links TRBV7-3 with TRBJ2-6, with D perhaps matching TRBD2 (5 bases). Trimming took 2 bases from V and 0 from J, leaving 8 bases between them. Per the germline V gene, CDR1 is SGHTA and CDR2 is FQGTGA. The CDR3 contains 16 residues. CDR3: CASSLEGSSGANVLTF. DNA for the CDR3: TGTGCCAGCAGCTTAGAGGGAAGCTCTGGGGCCAACGTCCTGACTTTC.

The chain has TRBV19 and TRBJ2-1; the match to TRBD2 covers 12 bases. V dropped 6 bases and J dropped 10; count of bases not matched to a gene: 7. The CDR3 covers 14 residues. The germline gives CDR1 LNHDA, CDR2 SQIVND (reference sequence). The chain's CDR3 is CASSPGLAGSEQFF. Written as DNA, the CDR3 is TGTGCCAGTAGCCCCGGACTAGCGGGGAGCGAGCAGTTCTTC.

The CDR3 protein is CAWTTPGLVISEQFF. The CDR3 coding sequence is TGTGCCTGGACCACACCGGGACTAGTTATTAGTGAGCAGTTCTTC. The genes are TRBV30 and TRBJ2-1; the match to TRBD2 covers 8 bases. In germline, CDR1 is GTSNPN, CDR2 SVGIG (reference sequence). The CDR3 contains 15 residues. The V gene end was trimmed by 4 bases and the J gene end by 9 bases; junction bases not matched to a gene: 14.

The rearrangement uses TRBV18 and TRBJ2-7, with unresolved D. CDR3 size: 13 residues. V lost 3 bases to trimming and J lost 5 bases, with 11 bases between them. Germline values: CDR1 KGHSH, CDR2 LQKENI. The CDR3 DNA is TGTGCCAGCTCACCTAAGACAAACAACGAGCAGTACTTC. Protein: CASSPKTNNEQYF.

The chain couples TRBV6-4 to TRBJ2-1, with 12 positions matching TRBD2. V lost 6 bases to trimming and J lost 7 bases; unmatched junction nucleotides: 16. CDR1 MRHNA and CDR2 SNTAGT come from the germline V gene. The CDR3 runs to 18 residues. CDR3 in DNA: TGTGCCAGCAGAAGGACAGGTACGACTAGCGGGAGTAATAATGAGCAGTTCTTC. Translating gives CASRRTGTTSGSNNEQFF.

The CDR3 DNA follows: TGTGCCAGCAGCCCGACAGGCTCTCGGGGAACTGAAGCTTTCTTT. Amino acid sequence: CASSPTGSRGTEAFF. The V call is TRBV11-2, the J call TRBJ1-1; D possibly corresponds to TRBD1 (6 bases). There are 15 residues in the CDR3. Trimming took off 5 bases at V and 5 bases at J, with 18 bases between the two ends. Germline V CDR1 and CDR2: SGHAT, FQNNGV.